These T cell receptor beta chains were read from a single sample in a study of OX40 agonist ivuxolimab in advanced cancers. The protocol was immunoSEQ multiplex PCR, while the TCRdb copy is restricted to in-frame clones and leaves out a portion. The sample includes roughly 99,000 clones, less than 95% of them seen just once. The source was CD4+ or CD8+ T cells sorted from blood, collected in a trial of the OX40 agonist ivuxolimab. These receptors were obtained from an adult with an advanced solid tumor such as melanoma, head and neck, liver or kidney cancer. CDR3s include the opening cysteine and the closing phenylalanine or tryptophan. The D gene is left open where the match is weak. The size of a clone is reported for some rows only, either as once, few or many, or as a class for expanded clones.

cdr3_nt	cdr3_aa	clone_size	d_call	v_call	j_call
TGTGCCAGCTCACCACCTATGAACACTGAAGCTTTCTTT	CASSPPMNTEAFF	.	.	TRBV18	TRBJ1-1
TGTGCCACCAGCTTCTCGTCAGGGGGCTATAGCAATCAGCCCCAGCATTTT	CATSFSSGGYSNQPQHF	.	TRBD1	TRBV15	TRBJ1-5
TGTGCCAGCAGCTTATGGGGAGGGGACAGCCAAGAGACCCAGTACTTC	CASSLWGGDSQETQYF	once	.	TRBV7-3	TRBJ2-5
TGCGCCAGCAGTGAGTCACCCGAGACCCAGTACTTC	CASSESPETQYF	.	.	TRBV10-2	TRBJ2-5
TGCGCCAGCAGCTTCACGGGGGCATCGGGCTATGGCTACACCTTC	CASSFTGASGYGYTF	.	.	TRBV5-1	TRBJ1-2
TGTGCCAGCAGACCCAGAGGGGGTGAGCAGTTCTTC	CASRPRGGEQFF	.	.	TRBV5-4	TRBJ2-1
TGTGCCAGCAGCAGAGCCTGCCTTTCCAGCTATGGCTACACCTTC	CASSRACLSSYGYTF	.	.	TRBV21-1	TRBJ1-2
TGCGCCAGCACCCTCCTGCAGGGTACCGGGGAGCTGTTTTTT	CASTLLQGTGELFF	.	.	TRBV10-2	TRBJ2-2
TGTGCCAGCAGTTCCACAGGGACCTCCTACAATGAGCAGTTCTTC	CASSSTGTSYNEQFF	.	.	TRBV28	TRBJ2-1
TGTGCCAGCAGTGGGACATTTGTATACACCGGGGAGCTGTTTTTT	CASSGTFVYTGELFF	.	.	TRBV28	TRBJ2-2
TGTGCCAGCAGCGCTCCGGGACAGGGGGCTGGAGAGCAGTACTTC	CASSAPGQGAGEQYF	once	TRBD1	TRBV9	TRBJ2-5
TGTGCCAGCAGACACGGACCGGGCACCGGGGAGCTGTTTTTT	CASRHGPGTGELFF	.	.	TRBV27	TRBJ2-2
TGCAGCGTGGGGAGGTTTATGAACACTGAAGCTTTCTTT	CSVGRFMNTEAFF	.	.	TRBV29-1	TRBJ1-1
TGCGCCAGCAGCCAAGAAGTTAGCGGGAGTTTCTCCTACGAGCAGTACTTC	CASSQEVSGSFSYEQYF	.	TRBD2	TRBV4-3	TRBJ2-7
TGCAGCGTTGAAGATAGGGCAGGCCGGAACACTGAAGCTTTCTTT	CSVEDRAGRNTEAFF	few	.	TRBV29-1	TRBJ1-1
TGTGCCAGTAGCCGGACGGGATCCTACGAGCAGTACTTC	CASSRTGSYEQYF	.	.	TRBV19	TRBJ2-7
TGTGCCATCAGACAGGGGGCGAGCACCGGGGAGCTGTTTTTT	CAIRQGASTGELFF	once	TRBD1	TRBV10-3	TRBJ2-2
TGTGCCATCAGTGAGCTAACAGGCCCTGGGGCCAACGTCCTGACTTTC	CAISELTGPGANVLTF	.	.	TRBV10-3	TRBJ2-6
TGTGCCAGCAGCCCCTTAGTGGGAAACACCATATATTTT	CASSPLVGNTIYF	.	.	TRBV9	TRBJ1-3
TGTGCCAGCAGCTTGATGGGTCGAGTGGGCGGTGAGCAGTTCTTC	CASSLMGRVGGEQFF	.	.	TRBV5-6	TRBJ2-1
TGCGCCAGCAGCCAAGTTAGCCCCCTGGACGGGAACACTGAAGCTTTCTTT	CASSQVSPLDGNTEAFF	.	.	TRBV4-1	TRBJ1-1
TGTGCCTGGAGCAAGGACAGGGAGAACACTGAAGCTTTCTTT	CAWSKDRENTEAFF	.	TRBD1	TRBV30	TRBJ1-1
TGTGCCAGTAGTCCGGGACCAGATCGCGAGCAGTACTTC	CASSPGPDREQYF	.	.	TRBV19	TRBJ2-7
TGCGCCAGTCAAACCGCGAACACCGGGGAGCTGTTTTTT	CASQTANTGELFF	.	.	TRBV5-1	TRBJ2-2
TGTGCCAGCAGTTTATTGTCAGGTGAAGCTTTCTTT	CASSLLSGEAFF	.	.	TRBV27	TRBJ1-1
TGTGCCAGCAGCCCAAGCTATGGCTACACCTTC	CASSPSYGYTF	.	.	TRBV7-2	TRBJ1-2
TGTGCCAGCCGGACTAGCGACGGCACAGATACGCAGTATTTT	CASRTSDGTDTQYF	.	TRBD2	TRBV5-4	TRBJ2-3
TGCGCCAGCAGCTTGGGACGGGAATCGTTCTTC	CASSLGRESFF	.	.	TRBV5-1	TRBJ2-1
TGTGCCAGCAGCTTAGCCGGGACTAGCGAACACTACGAGCAGTACTTC	CASSLAGTSEHYEQYF	.	TRBD2	TRBV5-6	TRBJ2-7
TGTGCCAGCAGTTTCGGTGCAGGGCCCAATGGCTACACCTTC	CASSFGAGPNGYTF	.	.	TRBV28	TRBJ1-2
TGTGCCAGCACCTCTGGGGGGGCCAATCAGCCCCAGCATTTT	CASTSGGANQPQHF	.	.	TRBV6-5	TRBJ1-5
TGTGCCAGTCAAGTTGGGACGGGGAACACTGAAGCTTTCTTT	CASQVGTGNTEAFF	once	.	TRBV19	TRBJ1-1
TGTGCCAGTAGTATGGGCGGAGCCTACAATGAGCAGTTCTTC	CASSMGGAYNEQFF	.	.	TRBV19	TRBJ2-1
TGTGCCAGCAGTTTCGGCAGGGGAACCTCTGGCTACACCTTC	CASSFGRGTSGYTF	.	.	TRBV28	TRBJ1-2
TGTGCCAGCAGCGTAGTGCAGGGGCATACTGAAGCTTTCTTT	CASSVVQGHTEAFF	.	.	TRBV9	TRBJ1-1